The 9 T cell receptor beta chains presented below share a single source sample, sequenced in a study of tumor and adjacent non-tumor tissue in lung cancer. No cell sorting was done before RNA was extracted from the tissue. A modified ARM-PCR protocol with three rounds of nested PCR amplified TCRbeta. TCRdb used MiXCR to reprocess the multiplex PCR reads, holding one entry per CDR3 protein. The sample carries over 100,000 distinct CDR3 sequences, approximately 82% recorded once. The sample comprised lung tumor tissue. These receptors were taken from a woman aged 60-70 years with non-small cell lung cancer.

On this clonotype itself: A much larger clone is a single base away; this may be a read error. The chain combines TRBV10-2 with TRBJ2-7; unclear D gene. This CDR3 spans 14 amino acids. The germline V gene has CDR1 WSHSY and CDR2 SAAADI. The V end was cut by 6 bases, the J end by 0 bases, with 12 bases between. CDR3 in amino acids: CASRYMADSYEQYF. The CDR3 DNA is TGCGCCAGCAGATACATGGCGGACTCCTACGAGCAGTACTTC.

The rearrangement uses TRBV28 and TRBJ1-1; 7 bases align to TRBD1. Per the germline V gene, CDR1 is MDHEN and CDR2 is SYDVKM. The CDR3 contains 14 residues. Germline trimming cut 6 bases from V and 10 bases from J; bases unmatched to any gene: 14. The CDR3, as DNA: TGTGCCAGCAGAGGTACAGGGGTTAGCACCGGAGCTTTCTTT. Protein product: CASRGTGVSTGAFF.

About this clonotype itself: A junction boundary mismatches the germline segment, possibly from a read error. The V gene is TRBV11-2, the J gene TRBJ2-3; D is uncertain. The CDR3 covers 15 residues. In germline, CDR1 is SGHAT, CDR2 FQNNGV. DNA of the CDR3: TGTGCCAGCTGCGCCACCTGGACGGCCACAGATAGGCAGTATTTT. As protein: CASCATWTATDRQYF.

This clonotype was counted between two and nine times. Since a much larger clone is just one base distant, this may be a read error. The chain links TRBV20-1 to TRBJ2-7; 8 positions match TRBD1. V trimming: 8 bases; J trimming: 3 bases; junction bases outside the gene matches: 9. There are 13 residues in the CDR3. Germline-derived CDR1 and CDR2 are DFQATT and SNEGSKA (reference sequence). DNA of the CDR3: TGCAGTCTCCTACAGGGGGGATACTACGAGCAGTACTTC. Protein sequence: CSLLQGGYYEQYF.

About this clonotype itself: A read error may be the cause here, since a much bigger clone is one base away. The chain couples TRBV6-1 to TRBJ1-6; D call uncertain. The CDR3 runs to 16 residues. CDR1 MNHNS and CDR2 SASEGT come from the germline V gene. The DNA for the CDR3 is TGTGCCAGCAGTGAAGAGTGGACGGCAAATAATTCACCCCTCCTCTTT. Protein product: CASSEEWTANNSPLLF.

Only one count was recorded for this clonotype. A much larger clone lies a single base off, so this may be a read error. CDR3 protein: CSANRDSGANVLNF. For the CDR3, the DNA is TGCAGTGCCAACAGAGACTCTGGGGCCAACGTCCTGAATTTC. The rearrangement joins TRBV20-1 to TRBJ2-6; D may be TRBD1 (5 bases). Germline V gene sequence: CDR1 DFQATT, CDR2 SNEGSKA (reference sequence). The CDR3 covers 14 residues.

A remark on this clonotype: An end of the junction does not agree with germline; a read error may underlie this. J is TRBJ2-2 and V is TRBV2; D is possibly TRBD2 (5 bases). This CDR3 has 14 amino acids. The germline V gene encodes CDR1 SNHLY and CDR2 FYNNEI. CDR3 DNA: TGTGCCAGCAGCGCCTCGATAAATACCGGGGAGCCGTTTTTT. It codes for CASSASINTGEPFF. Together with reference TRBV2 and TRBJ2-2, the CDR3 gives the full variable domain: EPEVTQTPSHQVTQMGQEVILRCVPISNHLYFYWYRQILGQKVEFLVSFYNNEISEKSEIFDDQFSVERPDGSNFTLKIRSTKLEDSAMYFCASSASINTGEPFFGEGSRLTVL.

The CDR3 DNA reads TGTGCCAGCCAAACCGGGGGGGGCCGAGAGACCCAGTACTTC. Protein: CASQTGGGRETQYF. V is TRBV28 and J is TRBJ2-5; 8 bases agree with TRBD2. From germline, CDR1 is MDHEN and CDR2 SYDVKM. V shed 8 bases, J shed 4 bases, and the junction held 9 bases outside the gene matches. The CDR3 has 14 residues.

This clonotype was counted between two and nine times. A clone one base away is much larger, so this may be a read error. CDR3 amino acids: CTSSETSADTQYF. CDR3 sequence (DNA): TGTACCAGCAGTGAAACTAGCGCGGATACGCAGTATTTT. The J gene is TRBJ2-3, the V gene TRBV6-1; 7 bases are a match to TRBD2. The CDR3 consists of 13 residues. CDR1 is MNHNS, CDR2 SASEGT, per germline.